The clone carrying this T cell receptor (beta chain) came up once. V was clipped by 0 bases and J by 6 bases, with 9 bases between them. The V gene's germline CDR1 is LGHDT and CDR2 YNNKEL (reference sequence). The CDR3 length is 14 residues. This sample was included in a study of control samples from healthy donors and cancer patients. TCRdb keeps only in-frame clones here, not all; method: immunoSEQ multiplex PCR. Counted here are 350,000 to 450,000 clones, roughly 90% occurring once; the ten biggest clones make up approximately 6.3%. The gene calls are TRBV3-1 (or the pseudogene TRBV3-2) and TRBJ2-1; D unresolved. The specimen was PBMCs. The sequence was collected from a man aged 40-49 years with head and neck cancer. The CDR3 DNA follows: TGTGCCAGCAGCCAAGAAGTCAGGCTCAATGAGCAGTTCTTC. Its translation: CASSQEVRLNEQFF.